This T cell receptor beta chain was recorded in a study of T cell responses to AZD1222 COVID-19 vaccine (dated by TCRdb to about 2021). As for the study more broadly: TCR sequencing covered about 230 trial participants: roughly 200 given two doses of AZD1222 and 26 given two doses of MenACWY control vaccine. Trial participants were enrolled by age into 18-55, 56-69 and 70-plus year subgroups, with approximately 160, 26 and 62 TCR-sequenced participants respectively. Broader findings and caveats from the paper: In the small 56-69-year group, the increase in depth fell short of significance, most likely because of low power. Only five to seven AZD1222 recipients were SARS-CoV-2 seropositive at baseline, limiting conclusions about previously exposed vaccinees. Participants were mostly white British, with more females than males. The authors suggested clonal diversity may have been underestimated. Nearly half of unique spike-specific TCRs reportedly recognized epitopes outside regions mutated in the B.1.351 and B.1.1.7 variants. Because no samples from the day 14 peak response were available, repertoires could be characterized only after the peak T cell response. Vaccine-associated CD4 TCRs spanned the whole spike protein, with dominant responses in regions 160-218 and 743-854. Spike-specific TCR breadth and depth rose significantly after two AZD1222 doses compared with day 0 and with MenACWY recipients.

The CDR3 regions of human TCRbeta chains were subjected to immunosequencing. The study's processing was this. TCRs in the repertoires were compared against a reference library of SARS-CoV-2-specific TCRs that had been generated with the MIRA antigen-specificity platform. Breadth meant the fraction of unique TCRs that were SARS-CoV-2-associated, whereas depth meant the fraction of total T cells that were SARS-CoV-2-associated. Using the MIRA data, every spike-specific TCR was mapped to the spike region that the TCR reacted to and assigned to either a CD4 or a CD8 class. Log10-transformed breadth and depth values were compared by one-way ANOVA with Sidak's multiple comparisons tests. TCRdb took over this immuneACCESS table, retaining in-frame rearrangements with V and J assigned. Such tables are incomplete; in checked studies, under half of the missing clones stem from an unresolved V gene, and the remainder is unexplained. V, J and clone size were drawn from that table, and D and trimming were deduced from the DNA. This sample holds around 150,000 clones; 85% were observed only once. The ten largest clones take up 7.9% of the sample.

CDR1 and CDR2 are read off the germline V gene as KGHDR and SFDVKD. The cysteine opens and the phenylalanine closes a CDR3 of 13 amino acids. Only the CDR3 DNA is retained, 39 bases long and in frame from the first base. V is cut by 9 bases and J by 2 bases, and the space between the germline ends is 12 bases. The label giving this sample's time point can be read as: about 28 days (+/-7) after the second vaccine dose. Sample treatment or condition, as interpreted from the label and publication: meningococcal conjugate vaccine given as trial control. Vaccinee samples came from UK trials COV001 and COV002, including a single-blind randomized controlled phase 2/3 trial of AZD1222 (ChAdOx1 nCoV-19) in healthy adults. Trial participant PBMC samples were collected at day 0 and day 28 after the second dose for TCRbeta chain sequencing. Of note for this clone: Its recognized antigen is unknown. Base quality data are lacking; no much larger clone is found one base away.

The chain joins TRBV24-1 to TRBJ2-5; the D gene is perhaps TRBD2, on 5 matching bases. The starting material was peripheral blood, obtained 28 days after the second dose of the MenACWY control vaccine. The TCR was taken from an adult who received the MenACWY meningococcal vaccine as a control. The DNA is as follows: TGTGCCACCGGGGAGTTTGGGCAAGAGACCCAGTACTTC. The translation is CATGEFGQETQYF.